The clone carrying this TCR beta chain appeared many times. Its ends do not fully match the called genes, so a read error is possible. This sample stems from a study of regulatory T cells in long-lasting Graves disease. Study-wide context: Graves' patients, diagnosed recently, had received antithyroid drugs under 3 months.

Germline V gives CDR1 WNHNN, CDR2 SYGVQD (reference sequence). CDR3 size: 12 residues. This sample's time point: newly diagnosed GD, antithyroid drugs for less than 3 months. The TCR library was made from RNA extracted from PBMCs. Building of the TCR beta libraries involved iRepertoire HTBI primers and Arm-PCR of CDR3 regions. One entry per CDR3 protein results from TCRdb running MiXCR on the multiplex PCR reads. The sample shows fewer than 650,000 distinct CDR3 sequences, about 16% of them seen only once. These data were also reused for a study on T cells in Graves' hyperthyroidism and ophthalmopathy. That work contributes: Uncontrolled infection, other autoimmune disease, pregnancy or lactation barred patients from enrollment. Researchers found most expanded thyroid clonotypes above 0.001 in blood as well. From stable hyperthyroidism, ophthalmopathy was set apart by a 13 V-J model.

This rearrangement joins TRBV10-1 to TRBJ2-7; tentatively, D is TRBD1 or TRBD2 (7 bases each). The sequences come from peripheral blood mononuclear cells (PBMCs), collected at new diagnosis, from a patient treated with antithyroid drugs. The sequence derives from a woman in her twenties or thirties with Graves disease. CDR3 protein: CASRQGGYEQYF. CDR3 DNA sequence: TGTGCCAGCAGGCAGGGGGGGTACGAGCAGTACTTC.